Following are 6 T cell receptor beta chains from one sample sequenced in a study of blood T cell repertoires in COVID-19. Here immunoSEQ multiplex PCR was the method, and the copy in TCRdb shows in-frame clones only, minus some. The table lists 200,000 to 250,000 clones, about 88% of them singletons. Sequencing input: peripheral blood. Receptor source: a man in his 60s with acute or convalescent COVID-19.

The CDR3 nucleotides read TGTGCCAGCAGCCCCCTGACTAGCGGGGGTGAGACCCAGTACTTC. Amino acid sequence: CASSPLTSGGETQYF. The genes are TRBV3-1 (or the pseudogene TRBV3-2) and TRBJ2-5, with TRBD2 identical over 12 bases. CDR1 LGHDT and CDR2 YNNKEL come from the germline V gene (reference sequence). The CDR3 loop spans 15 amino acids. V trimming: 4 bases; J trimming: 5 bases; junction bases outside the gene matches: 5.

The rearrangement uses TRBV27 and TRBJ1-2; 7 bases are a match to TRBD1. Trimming removed 2 bases from V and 4 bases from J; junction bases left unmatched: 1. This CDR3 spans 13 amino acids. Germline V gene sequence: CDR1 MNHEY, CDR2 SMNVEV (reference sequence). DNA of the CDR3: TGTGCCAGCAGTTTAACAGGGGCCTATGGCTACACCTTC. Translating gives CASSLTGAYGYTF.

This chain connects TRBV14 to TRBJ2-1, with 12 bases matching TRBD2. After removal of 0 bases from V and 4 bases from J, the junction contained 4 bases not matched to a gene. The V gene's germline CDR1 is SGHDN and CDR2 FVKESK. This CDR3 comprises 17 residues. The CDR3 reads CASSQDGLAGRYNEQFF. The DNA for the CDR3 is TGTGCCAGCAGCCAAGATGGACTAGCGGGGAGATACAATGAGCAGTTCTTC.

The gene calls are TRBV28 and TRBJ2-3, with D unresolved. V lost 1 base to trimming and J lost 3 bases, with 11 bases between them. The CDR3 runs to 15 residues. CDR1 and CDR2 (germline): MDHEN, SYDVKM. The CDR3, as DNA: TGTGCCAGCAGTTTATCTCTCACAGAAACAGATACGCAGTATTTT. This gives the protein CASSLSLTETDTQYF.

The chain recombines TRBV5-1 with TRBJ2-7, with TRBD1 matching over 8 bases. The germline V gene encodes CDR1 SGHRS and CDR2 YFSETQ. The CDR3 is made up of 14 amino acids. J lost 1 base, V lost 3 bases, and 3 bases had no gene match. The CDR3 DNA sequence: TGCGCCAGCAGCTGGAGACAGGGGTCCTACGAGCAGTACTTC. Protein: CASSWRQGSYEQYF.

This sequence joins TRBV18 and TRBJ1-4, with TRBD1 matching over 10 bases. With 5 bases clipped from V and 8 bases from J, the junction kept 5 bases outside the gene matches. The CDR3 covers 14 residues. Germline loops: CDR1 KGHSH, CDR2 LQKENI. The CDR3 nucleotides read TGTGCCAGCTCATCCGGGACAGGGGACGAAAAACTGTTTTTT. Translation: CASSSGTGDEKLFF.